The 15 T cell receptor beta chains listed next were all sequenced from one sample in a study of T cells after yellow fever vaccination. One entry per CDR3 protein, called by TCRdb with MiXCR from the 5' RACE reads. The table includes some 390,000 distinct CDR3 sequences, about 6.2% detected once. Sequenced material: PBMCs, taken 5 days after the yellow fever booster vaccination. Source of these receptors: a man aged 25 to 40 who received the YFV17D yellow fever vaccine.

The chain carries TRBV7-9 and TRBJ2-7; 7 positions match TRBD1. After removal of 5 bases from V and 4 bases from J, the junction contained 14 bases not matched to a gene. Germline V gives CDR1 SEHNR, CDR2 FQNEAQ (reference sequence). The CDR3 has 16 residues. CDR3 protein: CASSVLRDRDPYEQYF. In nucleotides, the CDR3 is TGTGCCAGCAGCGTCCTTCGGGACAGAGATCCTTACGAGCAGTACTTC.

This clonotype showed up just a few times. The rearrangement joins TRBV12-3 or TRBV12-4 to TRBJ2-2, with no clear D. The CDR3 contains 14 residues. The V gene lost 4 bases and the J gene lost 3 bases, with 9 bases spanning the gap. The CDR3 region has the DNA TGTGCCAGCAGTTCGGACGGTCACACCGGGGAGCTGTTTTTT. It specifies CASSSDGHTGELFF.

This clonotype was detected a few times. V is TRBV28 and J is TRBJ1-5; TRBD1 is a possible D gene (6 bases). Germline V gene lookup returns CDR1 MDHEN and CDR2 SYDVKM. The CDR3 totals 14 residues. V lost 3 bases to trimming and J lost 6 bases, with 12 bases between them. CDR3 protein: CASSLPGVSQPQHF. The CDR3 nucleotides are TGTGCCAGCAGTTTGCCAGGGGTAAGTCAGCCCCAGCATTTT. The full variable domain, completed using reference TRBV28 and TRBJ1-5, is DVKVTQSSRYLVKRTGEKVFLECVQDMDHENMFWYRQDPGLGLRLIYFSYDVKMKEKGDIPEGYSVSREKKERFSLILESASTNQTSMYLCASSLPGVSQPQHFGDGTRLSIL.

Only a few counts were recorded for this clonotype. The chain uses TRBV19 and TRBJ2-1; a weak D match, TRBD1 (6 bases). This CDR3 spans 19 amino acids. The V and J ends lost 7 bases and 2 bases respectively, with 27 bases between them. From germline, CDR1 is LNHDA and CDR2 SQIVND (reference sequence). The CDR3 DNA is TGTGCCAGTACCCCGAAATCGCGAACCGGGACACATGCCTACAATGAGCAGTTCTTC. Its protein product is CASTPKSRTGTHAYNEQFF. Filled out from reference TRBV19 and TRBJ2-1, the complete variable domain reads DGGITQSPKYLFRKEGQNVTLSCEQNLNHDAMYWYRQDPGQGLRLIYYSQIVNDFQKGDIAEGYSVSREKKESFPLTVTSAQKNPTAFYLCASTPKSRTGTHAYNEQFFGPGTRLTVL.

This clonotype turned up a few times. V is TRBV5-1 and J is TRBJ1-3; D unresolved. V was clipped by 0 bases and J by 0 bases, with 7 bases between them. The germline CDR1 and CDR2 sequences are SGHRS and YFSETQ. This CDR3 has 15 amino acids. The CDR3 region is CASSLETPSGNTIYF. As DNA, the CDR3 is TGCGCCAGCAGCTTGGAAACTCCCTCTGGAAACACCATATATTTT.

This clonotype was detected many times. The chain has TRBV5-6 and TRBJ1-4; D gene unclear. The ends were cut back, 4 bases at V and 8 bases at J, with 15 bases in the middle. The V gene's germline CDR1 is SGHDT and CDR2 YYEEEE. CDR3 size: 14 residues. In DNA form, the CDR3 reads TGTGCCAGCAGCCCGGACGGACTAAGGGAAAAACTGTTTTTT. Translation gives CASSPDGLREKLFF.

In this sample, this clonotype turned up a few times. The V call is TRBV28, the J call TRBJ2-2; the match to TRBD2 covers 11 bases. Germline V lookup: CDR1 MDHEN, CDR2 SYDVKM. With V trimmed by 9 bases and J by 4 bases, 10 bases remained unmatched. The CDR3 extends over 16 amino acids. The CDR3 reads CASSDLSGRVTGELFF. In DNA form, the CDR3 reads TGTGCCAGTAGCGACCTTAGCGGGAGGGTCACCGGGGAGCTGTTTTTT.

This clonotype was counted many times. This rearrangement joins TRBV5-8 to TRBJ1-2; D gene uncertain. V gave up 1 base and J gave up 0 bases, with 4 bases separating them. Looked up from germline, CDR1 is SGHTS and CDR2 is YDEGEE. CDR3 length: 13 residues. CDR3 amino acids: CASSLIANYGYTF. DNA for the CDR3: TGTGCCAGCAGCTTGATCGCTAACTATGGCTACACCTTC.

This clonotype was recorded many times. This sequence joins TRBV18 and TRBJ2-1; the match to TRBD2 covers 8 bases. CDR3 length equals 14 residues. Germline V lookup: CDR1 KGHSH, CDR2 LQKENI. V shed 3 bases and J 4 bases; nucleotides not matched to a gene: 2. The CDR3 here is CASSPIAGYNEQFF. The CDR3 nucleotides read TGTGCCAGCTCACCGATAGCGGGATACAATGAGCAGTTCTTC.

The V and J genes are TRBV7-2 and TRBJ2-2, with unresolved D. CDR1 is SGHTA, CDR2 FQGNSA, per germline. The CDR3 runs 15 residues. V lost 5 bases, J lost 2 bases, and 12 bases lay in between. Here the CDR3 DNA reads TGTGCCAGCAGCGCACCCCTATCAAACACCGGGGAGCTGTTTTTT. Translated: CASSAPLSNTGELFF.

This clonotype was seen a handful of times. The rearrangement links TRBV20-1 to TRBJ2-3; TRBD2 agrees at 7 bases. Germline V gives CDR1 DFQATT, CDR2 SNEGSKA (reference sequence). Trimming at V came to 5 bases and at J to 0 bases, leaving 11 bases not matched to a gene. The CDR3 sequence is 16 residues long. Here the CDR3 DNA reads TGCAGTGCTCCAGGCGGGAGATTGGCTAGCACAGATACGCAGTATTTT. Protein product: CSAPGGRLASTDTQYF.

Concerning this clonotype itself: A clone one base away is much larger, so this may be a read error. This sequence joins TRBV5-1 and TRBJ2-5, with 12 bases that match TRBD2. This CDR3 comprises 15 residues. Germline V gene lookup returns CDR1 SGHRS and CDR2 YFSETQ. CDR3 nucleotides: TGCGCCAGCAGCTTGGAACTAGCGGGAGGAGAGACCAAGTACTTC. Its protein product is CASSLELAGGETKYF.

The table lists this clonotype with a few counts. The V call is TRBV20-1, the J call TRBJ2-3, with D tentatively TRBD1 (5 bases). Germline values: CDR1 DFQATT, CDR2 SNEGSKA (reference sequence). The CDR3 has 14 amino acids. V lost 7 bases and J 0 bases, leaving 14 bases between the germline ends. CDR3 in amino acids: CSVYGGASTDTQYF. The CDR3 region has the DNA TGCAGTGTGTATGGTGGGGCTAGCACAGATACGCAGTATTTT.

This clonotype was counted at least ten times. V gene TRBV5-1 combines with J gene TRBJ2-3; no clear D gene. V lost 6 bases and J 5 bases, leaving 16 bases between the germline ends. The CDR3 covers 14 residues. Germline V lookup: CDR1 SGHRS, CDR2 YFSETQ. The CDR3 DNA sequence: TGCGCCAGCAATTACCTAGTTTCAGGAGATACGCAGTATTTT. Its protein product is CASNYLVSGDTQYF.

V and J are TRBV20-1 and TRBJ2-1, with a weak D call TRBD2 (5 bases). This CDR3 has 13 residues. V was shortened by 5 bases and J by 7 bases, with 15 bases between the two germline ends. Germline CDR1 is DFQATT and CDR2 is SNEGSKA (reference sequence). The CDR3, as DNA: TGCAGTGCTCCAGCGGAGCTAAGGAATGAGCAGTTCTTC. This codes for CSAPAELRNEQFF.